This T cell receptor (beta chain) was found in a study of beta chain features in type 1 diabetes. Study findings and constraints: Within patients, naive, central memory and Treg TCRB repertoires seemed more similar than within healthy donors. Equally in patients and controls, PCR might preferentially amplify shorter templates.

Via CD45RO/CCR7/CD25/CD127/CD95/CD27, cells of the CD4+ naive, central memory, regulatory and stem cell-like memory subsets were sorted. Expressed TCRB transcripts got sequenced, as all isolated RNA was reverse transcribed. TCRdb's table, derived via immunoSEQ multiplex PCR, lists solely in-frame clones and lacks some. The table records 310,000 or so clones, approximately 11% of them present only once. In regard to this clone: Its target is not known. The same CDR3 is also encoded by other DNA sequences in this sample.

The CDR3 covers 13 residues. Germline CDR1 MDHEN, CDR2 SYDVKM. Deletions cut 6 bases from V and 0 bases from J, with 9 bases between. The clonotype originates from a young woman in good health. Sequencing was carried out using naive CD4+ T cells from blood. V is TRBV28 and J is TRBJ2-7; weak D call: TRBD1 (5 bases). In nucleotides, the CDR3 is TGTGCCAGCAGACCCCAGGGCTCCTACGAGCAGTACTTC. It yields the protein CASRPQGSYEQYF.